Below are 2 T cell receptor beta chains sequenced from a single sample in a study of control samples from healthy donors and cancer patients. Clones were read by immunoSEQ multiplex PCR, and TCRdb kept only the in-frame ones, dropping some. The sample yields 150,000 to 200,000 clones, 94% seen once. Sequencing was performed on blood. Source of these receptors: a woman under 30 in good health.

The chain has TRBV9 and TRBJ2-7, with a tentative D call TRBD2 (6 bases). Germline V gives CDR1 SGDLS, CDR2 YYNGEE. V was shortened by 2 bases and J by 8 bases, with 14 bases between the two germline ends. This CDR3 is 13 amino acids long. CDR3 region: CASSVRIGGKQYF. The CDR3 DNA reads as TGTGCCAGCAGCGTGAGAATTGGGGGGAAGCAGTACTTC.

V gene TRBV9 combines with J gene TRBJ1-4; D unclear. From germline, CDR1 is SGDLS and CDR2 YYNGEE. With 3 bases removed from V and 8 bases from J, the gap between germline ends came to 11 bases. This CDR3 has 13 amino acids. CDR3 sequence reads: CASSEEPSEKLFF. The CDR3 nucleotides are TGTGCCAGCAGCGAGGAGCCGAGCGAAAAACTGTTTTTT.